Reported below is one T cell receptor beta chain. Original processing notes: Cell counts per sample came from amplifying reference gene primers. Produced via immunoSEQ multiplex PCR; TCRdb's table is partial and in-frame only. V and J calls and clone size are copied from that table; D and trimming were computed from the DNA. The sample includes approximately 16,000 clones, approximately 88% of them seen just once. Patients in Seattle were enrolled during active infection, then followed longitudinally. The data stem from a study of blood T cell repertoires in COVID-19. Overall study: Sites in the United States, Italy and Spain provided acute and convalescent COVID-19 samples. PBMCs, B-cell-depleted T cells, or T cells provided the cDNA or gDNA that made up the material.

The receptor was derived from a woman of 80 years or more with COVID-19, enrolled during active disease. Specimen: peripheral blood.

The CDR3 sequence is CASSPRGYYNSPLHF. The CDR3 DNA reads TGTGCCAGCAGCCCTCGAGGGTACTATAATTCACCCCTCCACTTT. The rearrangement joins TRBV7-7 to TRBJ1-6; no reliable D call. The CDR3 sequence is 15 residues long. CDR1 and CDR2 (germline): SSHAT, FNYEAQ (reference sequence). The V end was cut by 5 bases, the J end by 3 bases, with 11 bases between.